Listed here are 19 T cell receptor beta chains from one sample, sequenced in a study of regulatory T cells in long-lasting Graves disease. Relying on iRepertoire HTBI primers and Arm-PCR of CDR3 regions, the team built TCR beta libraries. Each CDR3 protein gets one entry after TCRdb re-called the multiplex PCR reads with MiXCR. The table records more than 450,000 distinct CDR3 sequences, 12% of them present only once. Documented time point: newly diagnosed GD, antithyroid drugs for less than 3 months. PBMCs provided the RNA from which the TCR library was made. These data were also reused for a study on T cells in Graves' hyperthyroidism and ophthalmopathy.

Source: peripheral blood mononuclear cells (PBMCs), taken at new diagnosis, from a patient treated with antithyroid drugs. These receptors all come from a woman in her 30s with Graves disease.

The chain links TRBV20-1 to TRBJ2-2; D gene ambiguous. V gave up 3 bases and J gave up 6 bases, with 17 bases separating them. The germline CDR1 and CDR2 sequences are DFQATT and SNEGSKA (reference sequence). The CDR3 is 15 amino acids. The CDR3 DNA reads TGCAGTGCTAGCGCAAAGCGCCTTTTCTCCGGGGAGCTGTTTTTT. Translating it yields CSASAKRLFSGELFF.

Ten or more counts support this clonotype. CDR3: CASSLKWLAGVSPYEQYF. The CDR3 DNA sequence: TGTGCCAGCAGCCTCAAATGGCTAGCGGGAGTTTCGCCCTACGAGCAGTACTTC. This rearrangement joins TRBV11-2 to TRBJ2-7; 10 bases map to TRBD2. The V and J ends lost 5 bases and 2 bases, in that order; junction bases with no gene match: 15. Germline V gene data show CDR1 as SGHAT and CDR2 as FQNNGV. The CDR3 has 18 amino acids.

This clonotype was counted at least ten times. CDR3 sequence reads: CAIRGTGVSPLHF. The CDR3 DNA reads TGTGCCATCAGAGGGACAGGGGTTTCACCCCTCCACTTT. The chain uses TRBV10-3 and TRBJ1-6; 10 nucleotides line up with TRBD1. The CDR3 consists of 13 residues. After removal of 6 bases from V and 9 bases from J, the junction contained 2 bases not matched to a gene. Germline V gene lookup returns CDR1 ENHRY and CDR2 SYGVKD.

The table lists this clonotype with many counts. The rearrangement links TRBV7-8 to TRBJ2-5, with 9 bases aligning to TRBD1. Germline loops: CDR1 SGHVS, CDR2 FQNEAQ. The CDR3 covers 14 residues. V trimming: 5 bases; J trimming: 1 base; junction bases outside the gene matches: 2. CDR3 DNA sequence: TGTGCCAGCAGCGGACAGGGGAGCCAAGAGACCCAGTACTTC. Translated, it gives CASSGQGSQETQYF.

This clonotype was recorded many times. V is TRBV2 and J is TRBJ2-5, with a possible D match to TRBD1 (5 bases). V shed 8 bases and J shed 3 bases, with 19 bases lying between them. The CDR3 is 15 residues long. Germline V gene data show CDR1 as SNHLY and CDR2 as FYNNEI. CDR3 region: CASGHPDREKETQYF. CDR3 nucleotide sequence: TGTGCCAGCGGACACCCCGACAGAGAAAAAGAGACCCAGTACTTC. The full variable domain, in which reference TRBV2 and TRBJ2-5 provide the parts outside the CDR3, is EPEVTQTPSHQVTQMGQEVILRCVPISNHLYFYWYRQILGQKVEFLVSFYNNEISEKSEIFDDQFSVERPDGSNFTLKIRSTKLEDSAMYFCASGHPDREKETQYFGPGTRLLVL.

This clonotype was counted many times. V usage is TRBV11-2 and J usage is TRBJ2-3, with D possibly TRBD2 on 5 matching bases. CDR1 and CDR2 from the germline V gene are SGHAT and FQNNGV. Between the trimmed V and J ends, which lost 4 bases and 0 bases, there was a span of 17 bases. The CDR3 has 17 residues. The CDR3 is CASSSPGVGSSTDTQYF. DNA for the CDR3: TGTGCCAGCAGCTCCCCCGGGGTCGGGTCTAGCACAGATACGCAGTATTTT.

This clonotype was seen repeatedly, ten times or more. CDR3: CASSPTEENTGELFF. CDR3 DNA sequence: TGTGCCAGCAGTCCGACAGAGGAGAACACCGGGGAGCTGTTTTTT. J is TRBJ2-2 and V is TRBV12-3 or TRBV12-4; a possible D gene is TRBD1 (5 bases). CDR3 length equals 15 residues. V was trimmed by 5 bases and J by 1 base, leaving 11 bases between them.

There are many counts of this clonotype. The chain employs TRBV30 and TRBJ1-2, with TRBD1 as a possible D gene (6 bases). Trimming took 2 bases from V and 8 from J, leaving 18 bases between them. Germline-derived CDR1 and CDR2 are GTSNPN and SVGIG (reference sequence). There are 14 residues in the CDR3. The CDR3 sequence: CAWSLGRGGLGYTF. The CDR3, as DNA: TGTGCCTGGAGTTTAGGCAGGGGAGGGCTAGGCTACACCTTC. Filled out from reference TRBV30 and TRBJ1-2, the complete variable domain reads SQTIHQWPATLVQPVGSPLSLECTVEGTSNPNLYWYRQAAGRGLQLLFYSVGIGQISSEVPQNLSASRPQDRQFILSSKKLLLSDSGFYLCAWSLGRGGLGYTFGSGTRLTVV.

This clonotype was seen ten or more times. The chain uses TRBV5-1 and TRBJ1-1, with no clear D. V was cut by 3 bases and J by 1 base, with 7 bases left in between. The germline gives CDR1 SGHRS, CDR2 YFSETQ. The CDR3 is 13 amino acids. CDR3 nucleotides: TGCGCCAGCAGCTCACAACCGAACACTGAAGCTTTCTTT. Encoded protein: CASSSQPNTEAFF. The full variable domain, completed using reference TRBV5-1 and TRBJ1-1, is KAGVTQTPRYLIKTRGQQVTLSCSPISGHRSVSWYQQTPGQGLQFLFEYFSETQRNKGNFPGRFSGRQFSNSRSEMNVSTLELGDSALYLCASSSQPNTEAFFGQGTRLTVV.

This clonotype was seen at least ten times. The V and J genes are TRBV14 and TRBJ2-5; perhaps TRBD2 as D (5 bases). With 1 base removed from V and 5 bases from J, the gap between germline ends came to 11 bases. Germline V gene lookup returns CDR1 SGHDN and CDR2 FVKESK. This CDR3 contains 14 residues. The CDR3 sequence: CASSQAGAVETQYF. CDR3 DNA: TGTGCCAGCAGCCAAGCCGGAGCGGTGGAGACCCAGTACTTC. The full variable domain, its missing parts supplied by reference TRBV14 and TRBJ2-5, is EAGVTQFPSHSVIEKGQTVTLRCDPISGHDNLYWYRRVMGKEIKFLLHFVKESKQDESGMPNNRFLAERTGGTYSTLKVQPAELEDSGVYFCASSQAGAVETQYFGPGTRLLVL.

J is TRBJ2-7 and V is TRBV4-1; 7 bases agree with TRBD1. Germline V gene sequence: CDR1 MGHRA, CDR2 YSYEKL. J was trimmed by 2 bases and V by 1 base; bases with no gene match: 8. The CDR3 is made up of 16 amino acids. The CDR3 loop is CASSQVLRDSPYEQYF. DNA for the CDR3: TGCGCCAGCAGCCAAGTGTTACGGGACAGTCCCTACGAGCAGTACTTC.

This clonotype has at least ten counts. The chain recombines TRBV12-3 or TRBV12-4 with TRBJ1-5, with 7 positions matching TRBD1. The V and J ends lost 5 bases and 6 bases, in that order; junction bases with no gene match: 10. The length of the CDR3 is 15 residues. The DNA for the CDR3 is TGTGCCAGCAGTCGACAGGGAGCGAGTGTTCAGCCCCAGCATTTT. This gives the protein CASSRQGASVQPQHF.

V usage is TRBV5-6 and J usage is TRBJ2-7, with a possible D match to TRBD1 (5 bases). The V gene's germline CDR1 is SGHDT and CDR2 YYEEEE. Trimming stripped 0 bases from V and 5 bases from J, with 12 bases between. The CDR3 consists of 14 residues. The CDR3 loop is CASSLVQGRDEQYF. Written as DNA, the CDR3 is TGTGCCAGCAGCTTGGTGCAGGGCAGGGACGAGCAGTACTTC.

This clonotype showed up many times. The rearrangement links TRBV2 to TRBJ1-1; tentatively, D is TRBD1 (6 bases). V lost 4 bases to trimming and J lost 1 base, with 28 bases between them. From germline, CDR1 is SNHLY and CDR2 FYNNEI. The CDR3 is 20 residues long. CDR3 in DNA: TGTGCCAGCAGTGTCTTGGATGGGGGGCCGTTCAATCTTTCGAACACTGAAGCTTTCTTT. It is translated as CASSVLDGGPFNLSNTEAFF.

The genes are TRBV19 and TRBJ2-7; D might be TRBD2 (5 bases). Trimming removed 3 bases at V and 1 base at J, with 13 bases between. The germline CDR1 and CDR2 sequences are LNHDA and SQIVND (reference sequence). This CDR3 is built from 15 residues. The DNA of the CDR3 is TGTGCCAGTAGTATTTCAGGAGGAGGTTCCTACGAGCAGTACTTC. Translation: CASSISGGGSYEQYF.

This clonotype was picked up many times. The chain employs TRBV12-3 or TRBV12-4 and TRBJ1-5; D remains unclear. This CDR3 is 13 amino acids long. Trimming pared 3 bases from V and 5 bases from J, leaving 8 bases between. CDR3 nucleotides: TGTGCCAGCAGTTTCCGACGGGATCAGCCCCAGCATTTT. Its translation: CASSFRRDQPQHF.

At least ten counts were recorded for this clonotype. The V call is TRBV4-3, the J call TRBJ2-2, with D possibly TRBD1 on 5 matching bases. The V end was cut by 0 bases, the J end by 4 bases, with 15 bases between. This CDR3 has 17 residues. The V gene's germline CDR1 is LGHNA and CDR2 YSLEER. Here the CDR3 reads CASSQDPQGPGTGELFF. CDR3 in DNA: TGCGCCAGCAGCCAAGACCCCCAGGGCCCGGGCACCGGGGAGCTGTTTTTT.

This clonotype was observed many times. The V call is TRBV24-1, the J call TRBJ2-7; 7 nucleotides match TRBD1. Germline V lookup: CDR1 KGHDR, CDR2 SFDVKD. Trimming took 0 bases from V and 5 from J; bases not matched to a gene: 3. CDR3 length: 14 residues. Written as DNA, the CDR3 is TGTGCCACCAGTGATTTGACGACAGGGAACGAGCAGTACTTC. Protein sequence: CATSDLTTGNEQYF.

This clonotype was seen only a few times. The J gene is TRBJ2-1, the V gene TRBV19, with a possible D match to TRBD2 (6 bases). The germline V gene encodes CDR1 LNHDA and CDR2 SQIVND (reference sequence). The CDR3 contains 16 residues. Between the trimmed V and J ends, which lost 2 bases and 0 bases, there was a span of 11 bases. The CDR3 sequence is CASSIIAESSYNEQFF. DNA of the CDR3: TGTGCCAGTAGTATAATAGCGGAGAGCTCCTACAATGAGCAGTTCTTC.